A selection of T cell receptor beta chains follows, all from one sample in a study of response to subunit inactivated influenza vaccine. TCRdb reprocessed the RT-PCR reads with MiXCR, giving one entry per CDR3 protein. In the table there are about 800,000 distinct CDR3 sequences, 20% to 25% of which are singletons. Specimen: PBMCs from blood, collected about 5 days after vaccination. The receptor set was obtained from a man aged 50 to 59 who received an inactivated influenza vaccine. The CDR3 runs from the conserved cysteine through the conserved F or W. Fields, in order: CDR3 protein, CDR3 DNA, clone size, V gene, D gene, J gene. D genes are given only for firm matches. Rows give clone size only sometimes, using once, few, many, or a class for an expanded clone.

CASSPRAGARYNEQFF,TGTGCCAGCAGCCCTCGGGCGGGAGCCCGTTACAATGAGCAGTTCTTC,NA,TRBV7-9,TRBD2,TRBJ2-1
CASSLTSASTDTQYF,TGTGCCAGCAGTTTAACTAGCGCCTCAACAGATACGCAGTATTTT,many,TRBV12-3/TRBV12-4,TRBD2,TRBJ2-3
CASRVTGDTEAFF,TGTGCCAGCAGGGTTACAGGGGACACTGAAGCTTTCTTT,NA,TRBV7-9,TRBD1,TRBJ1-1
CSAKGQDLYEQYF,TGCAGTGCTAAAGGACAGGATCTCTACGAGCAGTACTTC,NA,TRBV20-1,TRBD1,TRBJ2-7
CASRLQWGNDEQYF,TGCGCCAGCAGGCTCCAATGGGGAAACGACGAGCAGTACTTC,few,TRBV5-1,NA,TRBJ2-7
CSARGLAGGEETQYF,TGCAGTGCTAGAGGACTAGCGGGAGGTGAGGAGACCCAGTACTTC,few,TRBV20-1,TRBD2,TRBJ2-5
CASSEASAHFDEQFF,TGTGCCAGCAGCGAAGCCTCGGCCCACTTTGATGAGCAGTTCTTC,NA,TRBV3-1,NA,TRBJ2-1
CATSQEDREVDNEQFF,TGTGCCACCAGCCAAGAGGACAGGGAGGTTGACAATGAGCAGTTCTTC,many,TRBV15,TRBD1,TRBJ2-1
CASSPRGGAGETQYF,TGTGCCAGCTCACCCCGCGGGGGGGCTGGGGAGACCCAGTACTTC,few,TRBV18,TRBD2,TRBJ2-5
CASRLGADTQYF,TGCGCCAGCAGATTAGGCGCAGATACGCAGTATTTT,NA,TRBV5-1,NA,TRBJ2-3
CASSQQAPGSYEQYF,TGCGCCAGCAGCCAACAGGCCCCTGGCTCCTACGAGCAGTACTTC,few,TRBV4-3,NA,TRBJ2-7
CAWASQVANEQFF,TGTGCCTGGGCATCCCAAGTGGCGAATGAGCAGTTCTTC,NA,TRBV30,NA,TRBJ2-1
CASSEVDSYNEQFF,TGTGCCAGCAGTGAAGTGGACTCCTACAATGAGCAGTTCTTC,NA,TRBV6-1,NA,TRBJ2-1
CSAVRDIPRREQYF,TGCAGTGCTGTTCGGGACATCCCTCGGCGCGAGCAGTACTTC,many,TRBV20-1,NA,TRBJ2-7
CSAIGTGEGYTF,TGCAGTGCCATCGGGACAGGGGAGGGCTACACCTTC,few,TRBV20-1,TRBD1,TRBJ1-2
CASSPEVLVGEQYF,TGTGCCAGCTCACCGGAGGTTCTAGTAGGCGAGCAGTACTTC,NA,TRBV18,NA,TRBJ2-7
CASSSTSGPASYEQYF,TGTGCCAGCAGTTCCACATCGGGCCCTGCAAGTTACGAGCAGTACTTC,many,TRBV12-3/TRBV12-4,NA,TRBJ2-7
CASRLAGPYEQYF,TGTGCCAGCAGGCTCGCCGGCCCCTACGAGCAGTACTTC,few,TRBV7-2,NA,TRBJ2-7
CSARGPTGIQPQHF,TGCAGTGCTAGAGGCCCTACAGGAATTCAGCCCCAGCATTTT,NA,TRBV20-1,NA,TRBJ1-5
CASRGQALSETQYF,TGTGCCAGCAGGGGACAGGCCTTGTCCGAGACCCAGTACTTC,few,TRBV12-3/TRBV12-4,TRBD1,TRBJ2-5
CASRKGALNTEAFF,TGTGCCAGCAGGAAGGGGGCCCTGAACACTGAAGCTTTCTTT,once,TRBV28,TRBD1,TRBJ1-1
CASSVALLEGEQFF,TGTGCCAGCAGCGTCGCCCTACTAGAAGGTGAGCAGTTCTTC,NA,TRBV9,NA,TRBJ2-1
CASSQLGRSYEQYF,TGCGCCAGCAGCCAATTGGGCCGCTCCTACGAGCAGTACTTC,few,TRBV4-3,NA,TRBJ2-7
CASSDGQASTDTQYF,TGTGCCAGCAGTGACGGTCAGGCCAGCACAGATACGCAGTATTTT,many,TRBV6-4,NA,TRBJ2-3
CSAPGQGLYEQYF,TGCAGTGCACCGGGACAGGGGCTTTACGAGCAGTACTTC,many,TRBV20-1,TRBD1,TRBJ2-7
CASSVWSADTQYF,TGTGCCAGCAGCGTCTGGAGTGCAGATACGCAGTATTTT,NA,TRBV27,NA,TRBJ2-3
CASSEQVVGNEQFF,TGTGCCAGCAGCGAGCAGGTTGTAGGCAATGAGCAGTTCTTC,few,TRBV11-3,NA,TRBJ2-1
CASSMPGARGYGYTF,TGTGCCAGTAGTATGCCCGGGGCGCGAGGCTATGGCTACACCTTC,NA,TRBV19,NA,TRBJ1-2
CASSPLGLAAISYNEQFF,TGTGCCAGCTCACCACTCGGACTAGCGGCTATATCCTACAATGAGCAGTTCTTC,few,TRBV18,TRBD2,TRBJ2-1
CASSGGTYSNQPQHF,TGTGCCAGCAGTGGGGGGACCTATAGCAATCAGCCCCAGCATTTT,few,TRBV2,NA,TRBJ1-5
CASSVLTSGGEETQYF,TGTGCCAGCAGTGTCCTGACTAGCGGGGGGGAAGAGACCCAGTACTTC,NA,TRBV25-1,TRBD2,TRBJ2-5
CASSQAGYYGYTF,TGTGCCAGCAGCCAAGCTGGGTACTATGGCTACACCTTC,NA,TRBV3-1,NA,TRBJ1-2
CSARVFGAGPSGNTIYF,TGCAGTGCTAGAGTGTTCGGTGCGGGGCCCTCTGGAAACACCATATATTTT,few,TRBV20-1,NA,TRBJ1-3
CASSVEQGFSQFF,TGTGCCAGCAGCGTAGAACAGGGGTTTTCTCAGTTCTTC,few,TRBV9,TRBD1,TRBJ2-1
CASSLIGHSTGELFF,TGTGCCAGCAGTTTAATAGGACACAGTACCGGGGAGCTGTTTTTT,NA,TRBV27,NA,TRBJ2-2
CATSDSGQGGTEAFF,TGTGCCACCAGTGATTCCGGACAGGGGGGGACTGAAGCTTTCTTT,NA,TRBV24-1,TRBD1,TRBJ1-1
CASSAGAGASYTF,TGTGCCAGCAGCGCCGGCGCAGGGGCAAGCTACACCTTC,few,TRBV9,NA,TRBJ1-2
CSASGDRTNYGYTF,TGCAGTGCTAGCGGGGACCGAACTAACTATGGCTACACCTTC,NA,TRBV20-1,NA,TRBJ1-2
CASSPLTSANAGELFF,TGTGCCAGCAGCCCCTTGACTAGCGCGAACGCCGGGGAGCTGTTTTTT,NA,TRBV3-1,TRBD2,TRBJ2-2
CASTGTSGRAYNEQFF,TGTGCCAGCACCGGGACTAGCGGGAGGGCCTACAATGAGCAGTTCTTC,few,TRBV12-3/TRBV12-4,TRBD2,TRBJ2-1
CASRQTFSSSYNEQFF,TGCGCCAGCAGACAGACATTTTCGAGCTCCTACAATGAGCAGTTCTTC,many,TRBV5-1,NA,TRBJ2-1
CASSVVAGEQFF,TGTGCCAGCAGCGTAGTTGCGGGTGAGCAGTTCTTC,few,TRBV9,NA,TRBJ2-1
CASSLRSGFDNEQFF,TGTGCCAGCAGCTTACGATCAGGGTTTGACAATGAGCAGTTCTTC,NA,TRBV7-8,NA,TRBJ2-1
CASSFPGLAYHNEQFF,TGTGCCAGCAGCTTTCCGGGACTAGCTTACCACAATGAGCAGTTCTTC,few,TRBV7-9,TRBD2,TRBJ2-1
CASSYSGAAYEQYF,TGTGCCAGCAGCTATTCGGGTGCCGCATACGAGCAGTACTTC,NA,TRBV7-2,NA,TRBJ2-7
CASSFLGGDEQFF,TGTGCCAGCAGTTTCCTAGGGGGCGATGAGCAGTTCTTC,few,TRBV27,TRBD1,TRBJ2-1
CSVTAGSSSYEQYF,TGCAGCGTGACGGCAGGGAGCAGCTCCTACGAGCAGTACTTC,NA,TRBV29-1,NA,TRBJ2-7
CASSLLGASGTNTDTQYF,TGTGCCAGCAGCTTACTCGGCGCTAGCGGGACCAACACAGATACGCAGTATTTT,few,TRBV11-2,TRBD2,TRBJ2-3